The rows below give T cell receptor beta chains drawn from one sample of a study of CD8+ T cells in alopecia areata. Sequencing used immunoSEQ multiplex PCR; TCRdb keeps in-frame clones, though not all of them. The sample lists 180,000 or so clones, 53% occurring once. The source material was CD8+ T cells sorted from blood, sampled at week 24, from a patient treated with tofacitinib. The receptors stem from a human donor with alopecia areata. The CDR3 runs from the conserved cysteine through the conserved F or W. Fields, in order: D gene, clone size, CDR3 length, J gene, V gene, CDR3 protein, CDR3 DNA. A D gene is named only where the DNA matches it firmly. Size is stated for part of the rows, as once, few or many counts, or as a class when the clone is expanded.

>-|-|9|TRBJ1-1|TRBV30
CALGTEAFF
TGTGCCCTCGGCACTGAAGCTTTCTTT
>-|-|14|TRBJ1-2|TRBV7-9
CASGGGERNYGYTF
TGTGCCAGCGGTGGCGGGGAAAGAAACTATGGCTACACCTTC
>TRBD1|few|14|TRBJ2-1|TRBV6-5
CASRPALRGNEQFF
TGTGCCAGCAGGCCTGCCCTCAGGGGGAATGAGCAGTTCTTC
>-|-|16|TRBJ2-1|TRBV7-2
CASSLEDPPPYNEQFF
TGTGCCAGCAGCTTAGAGGATCCCCCGCCCTACAATGAGCAGTTCTTC
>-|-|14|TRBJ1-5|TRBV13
CASSNRQSNQPQHF
TGTGCCAGCAGCAATAGACAGAGCAATCAGCCCCAGCATTTT
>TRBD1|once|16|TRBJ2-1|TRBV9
CASSPSPRTGNNEQFF
TGTGCCAGCAGCCCCTCTCCCCGGACAGGCAACAATGAGCAGTTCTTC
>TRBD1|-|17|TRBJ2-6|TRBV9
CASSVMRTGAGANVLTF
TGTGCCAGCAGCGTCATGCGGACAGGCGCTGGGGCCAACGTCCTGACTTTC
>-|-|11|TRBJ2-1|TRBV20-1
CSARLNNEQFF
TGCAGTGCTAGACTTAACAATGAGCAGTTCTTC
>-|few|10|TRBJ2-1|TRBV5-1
CASSGNEQFF
TGCGCCAGCAGCGGGAATGAGCAGTTCTTC
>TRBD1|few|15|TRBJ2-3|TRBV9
CASSAGTGGRDTQYF
TGTGCCAGCAGCGCGGGGACAGGGGGACGGGATACGCAGTATTTT
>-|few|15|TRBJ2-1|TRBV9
CASSVPDKGDNEQFF
TGTGCCAGCAGCGTCCCCGATAAGGGGGACAATGAGCAGTTCTTC
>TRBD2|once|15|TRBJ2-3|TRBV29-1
CSGTTSGGPRDTQYF
TGCAGCGGAACGACTAGCGGGGGCCCTAGGGATACGCAGTATTTT
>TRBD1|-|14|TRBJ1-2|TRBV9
CASSEGDRSDGYTF
TGTGCCAGCAGCGAGGGGGACAGGTCGGATGGCTACACCTTC
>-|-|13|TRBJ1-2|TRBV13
CASSLGREDGYTF
TGTGCCAGCAGCTTGGGTAGGGAAGATGGCTACACCTTC
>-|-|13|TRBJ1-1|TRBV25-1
CATSTSMNTEAFF
TGTGCCACTTCGACATCCATGAACACTGAAGCTTTCTTT
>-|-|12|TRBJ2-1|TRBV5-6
CASSSNYNEQFF
TGTGCCAGCAGCTCGAACTACAATGAGCAGTTCTTC
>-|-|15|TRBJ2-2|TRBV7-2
CASSLEVVLGGELFF
TGTGCCAGCAGCTTAGAGGTGGTACTTGGCGGGGAGCTGTTTTTT
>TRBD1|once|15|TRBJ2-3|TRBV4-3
CASSQGDPSTDTQYF
TGCGCCAGCAGTCAGGGGGATCCTAGCACAGATACGCAGTATTTT